This TCR beta chain was captured by sequencing in a study of blood T cell repertoires in COVID-19. Sequenced by immunoSEQ multiplex PCR; TCRdb stores in-frame clones only, minus some. The sample has about 150,000 clones; more than 90% are singletons. V shed 4 bases and J 4 bases; nucleotides not matched to a gene: 8. CDR1 MNHEY and CDR2 SMNVEV come from the germline V gene (reference sequence). This CDR3 has 15 residues. The TCR originated in a man in his fifties or sixties with acute or convalescent COVID-19. The sample was peripheral blood. The J gene is TRBJ2-7, the V gene TRBV27; TRBD2 matches at 9 bases. The CDR3 nucleotides are TGTGCCAGCAGTTCCGCCTCTAGCGGGAAGTACGAGCAGTACTTC. As protein: CASSSASSGKYEQYF.